These T cell receptor beta chains were read from a single sample in a study of OX40 agonist ivuxolimab in advanced cancers. Profiling relied on immunoSEQ multiplex PCR, and the TCRdb table lists in-frame clones only, not all of them. The sample includes 55,000 to 65,000 clones, 85% of them seen just once. Sequencing was performed on CD4+ or CD8+ T cells sorted from blood, taken in a trial of the OX40 agonist ivuxolimab. These receptors were obtained from an adult with an advanced solid tumor such as melanoma, head and neck, liver or kidney cancer. Each CDR3 is given with its conserved first and last residue. The D gene is left open where the match is weak. Size is omitted from some rows. Given values are once, few, many or a class for expanded clones.

>TRBV18|NA|TRBJ2-7|TRBD2
CASSPSGSSYEQYF
TGTGCCAGCTCACCTAGCGGGAGCTCCTACGAGCAGTACTTC
>TRBV7-2|NA|TRBJ1-2|NA
CASSRWGSANYGYTF
TGTGCCAGCAGCCGCTGGGGGTCGGCTAACTATGGCTACACCTTC
>TRBV2|NA|TRBJ2-2|NA
CASSSQGGIGGELFF
TGTGCCAGCAGTTCGCAGGGGGGAATCGGCGGGGAGCTGTTTTTT
>TRBV18|NA|TRBJ1-2|NA
CASSPGNNYGYTF
TGTGCCAGCTCACCGGGCAATAACTATGGCTACACCTTC
>TRBV2|NA|TRBJ1-2|NA
CASRSTGTYYGYTF
TGTGCCAGCAGATCAACCGGGACGTACTATGGCTACACCTTC
>TRBV9|NA|TRBJ2-7|TRBD2
CASSVGAGGFEQYF
TGTGCCAGCAGCGTAGGGGCGGGGGGATTCGAGCAGTACTTC
>TRBV28|few|TRBJ1-5|TRBD1
CASRAAGGNQPQHF
TGTGCCAGCAGAGCCGCAGGGGGGAATCAGCCCCAGCATTTT
>TRBV6-6|NA|TRBJ2-7|NA
CASKPGQGIYEQYF
TGTGCCAGCAAACCCGGCCAGGGAATTTACGAGCAGTACTTC
>TRBV19|NA|TRBJ1-5|NA
CASANGVRQPQHF
TGTGCCAGCGCCAACGGGGTTCGACAGCCCCAGCATTTT
>TRBV28|once|TRBJ2-7|NA
CASSVEQNSYEQYF
TGTGCCAGCAGTGTTGAACAGAACTCCTACGAGCAGTACTTC
>TRBV27|NA|TRBJ2-7|TRBD1
CASSVGTGENYEQYF
TGTGCCAGCAGTGTTGGGACAGGGGAAAACTACGAGCAGTACTTC
>TRBV30|NA|TRBJ2-5|TRBD1
CAWSAPTGGIETQYF
TGTGCCTGGAGTGCCCCGACAGGGGGTATAGAGACCCAGTACTTC
>TRBV11-2|NA|TRBJ2-7|TRBD1
CASSLGWDSPYEQYF
TGTGCCAGCAGCTTAGGATGGGACAGTCCCTACGAGCAGTACTTC
>TRBV28|NA|TRBJ2-1|TRBD1
CASPPPGQGWNEQFF
TGTGCCAGTCCCCCTCCGGGACAGGGGTGGAATGAGCAGTTCTTC
>TRBV7-2|few|TRBJ2-5|NA
CASSLSTSETQYF
TGTGCCAGCAGCCTTTCGACCTCAGAGACCCAGTACTTC
>TRBV5-6|NA|TRBJ2-3|TRBD2
CASSLPQAGPRSDTQYF
TGTGCCAGCAGCTTACCTCAAGCGGGGCCCCGTTCAGATACGCAGTATTTT
>TRBV9|NA|TRBJ2-5|TRBD2
CASSPSGQETQYF
TGTGCCAGCAGCCCTAGCGGTCAAGAGACCCAGTACTTC
>TRBV5-1|few|TRBJ2-3|NA
CASSLGGPTDTQYF
TGCGCCAGCAGCTTGGGTGGACCCACAGATACGCAGTATTTT
>TRBV11-3|NA|TRBJ2-1|TRBD1
CASSPRDRAHEQFF
TGTGCCAGCAGCCCCCGGGACAGGGCTCATGAGCAGTTCTTC
>TRBV7-3|NA|TRBJ1-1|NA
CASSSEGLNTEAFF
TGTGCCAGCAGCTCAGAAGGGCTGAACACTGAAGCTTTCTTT
>TRBV5-4|NA|TRBJ2-7|NA
CATQRRQDEQYF
TGTGCCACCCAGAGGAGGCAAGACGAGCAGTACTTC
>TRBV7-9|NA|TRBJ2-5|TRBD2
CASSPREGLQETQYF
TGTGCCAGCAGCCCCCGGGAGGGTCTCCAAGAGACCCAGTACTTC
>TRBV5-1|NA|TRBJ1-2|NA
CASSPTGNQGSGYTF
TGCGCCAGCAGCCCGACCGGGAATCAGGGTAGTGGCTACACCTTC
>TRBV6-5|NA|TRBJ1-6|TRBD1
CASSEGTGGSPLHF
TGTGCCAGCAGTGAAGGGACAGGGGGCTCACCCCTCCACTTT
>TRBV6-1|NA|TRBJ1-6|NA
CASSGDWNSPLHF
TGTGCCAGCAGTGGGGACTGGAATTCACCCCTCCACTTT
>TRBV10-3|NA|TRBJ1-5|NA
CAISESEGQPQHF
TGTGCCATCAGTGAGTCGGAGGGTCAGCCCCAGCATTTT
>TRBV28|NA|TRBJ2-1|NA
CASSSFNELYNEQFF
TGTGCCAGCAGTTCCTTTAACGAGTTATACAATGAGCAGTTCTTC
>TRBV7-8|NA|TRBJ2-2|NA
CASSLAGYTVAGELFF
TGTGCCAGCAGCTTAGCGGGGTACACGGTCGCCGGGGAGCTGTTTTTT
>TRBV20-1|NA|TRBJ2-3|NA
CSAYSDTQYF
TGCAGTGCCTACTCAGATACGCAGTATTTT
>TRBV7-9|few|TRBJ1-6|TRBD1
CASSLGQGDNSPLHF
TGTGCCAGCAGCTTGGGACAGGGAGATAATTCACCCCTCCACTTT
>TRBV6-5|NA|TRBJ2-1|TRBD2
CASSPWTSGRDEQFF
TGTGCCAGCAGTCCCTGGACTAGCGGGAGGGATGAGCAGTTCTTC
>TRBV5-8|NA|TRBJ2-3|NA
CASSLAGGARDTQYF
TGTGCCAGCAGCTTGGCTGGGGGGGCCAGAGATACGCAGTATTTT
>TRBV12-5|NA|TRBJ2-5|TRBD2
CASGFSGGRETQYF
TGTGCTAGTGGTTTTAGCGGGGGGAGAGAGACCCAGTACTTC
>TRBV9|NA|TRBJ2-1|NA
CASSATTDTYNEQFF
TGTGCCAGCAGCGCGACGACAGATACCTACAATGAGCAGTTCTTC
>TRBV9|NA|TRBJ2-1|TRBD2
CASSVAVRLAGGSSYNEQFF
TGTGCCAGCAGCGTAGCTGTGAGACTAGCGGGAGGGAGCTCCTACAATGAGCAGTTCTTC